Sequencing of this TCR beta chain was carried out in a study of beta chain features in type 1 diabetes. CDR3 length: 11 amino acids. Between the trimmed V and J ends, which lost 5 bases and 7 bases, there was a span of 6 bases. Germline-derived CDR1 and CDR2 are SGHTA and FQGNSA. Every isolated RNA sample was fully reverse transcribed, so sequencing captured expressed TCRB transcripts. Assay used: immunoSEQ multiplex PCR; TCRdb lists only in-frame clones, some missing. The sample lists over 90,000 clones, around 30% occurring once. Findings and caveats of the study: Insertions at VDJ junctions were less frequent in type 1 diabetes patients. These patients also deleted more nucleotides at the same junctions. Across all four CD4+ subsets, people with type 1 diabetes showed modestly shorter TCRB CDR3s. In patients and controls equally, PCR might favor templates that are shorter.

Only one heparinised blood draw was taken per donor, and its volume averaged approximately 0.11 L. Sorting with CD45RO/CCR7/CD25/CD127/CD95/CD27 yielded naive, central memory, regulatory and stem-like memory CD4+ cells. This clone has just a few counts. The antigen is not known. Other DNA variants within this sample encode the same CDR3. This chain connects TRBV7-2 to TRBJ2-1; D gene uncertain. Source material: central memory CD4+ T cells from blood. The clonotype comes from a woman younger than 35 with type 1 diabetes. In nucleotides, the CDR3 is TGTGCCAGCAGCCCTTTTAATGAGCAGTTCTTC. It specifies CASSPFNEQFF.